This TCR beta chain stems from a study of shared clonotypes between healthy human individuals. The data were produced by immunoSEQ multiplex PCR, yet TCRdb's version contains in-frame clones alone and is incomplete. The sample holds some 1 million clones, about 70% seen once. The germline CDR1 and CDR2 sequences are MNHEY and SMNVEV (reference sequence). Trimming stripped 6 bases from V and 4 bases from J, with 18 bases between. This CDR3 is 15 amino acids long. This TCR was recovered from a man aged 18 to 30 in good health. Material: memory CD4+ T cells sorted from blood. The subset denotes: CD45RA-negative fraction. The chain couples TRBV27 to TRBJ1-2; maybe TRBD1 (5 bases). CDR3 in amino acids: CASRPGGGQSYGYTF. CDR3 coding DNA: TGTGCCAGCAGGCCCGGGGGGGGTCAGAGCTATGGCTACACCTTC.